The 20 T cell receptor beta chains below were found in one sample sequenced in a study of blood T cell repertoires in COVID-19. Libraries were prepared by immunoSEQ multiplex PCR; TCRdb keeps only in-frame clonotypes and omits some of them. The profile shows 200,000 to 250,000 clones, about 88% of them singletons. The sequenced material came from PBMCs or T cells enriched from blood (not recorded which). The receptors originated from a woman in her 30s who had recovered from COVID-19.

This rearrangement joins TRBV6-5 to TRBJ1-2; D is unclear. CDR1 and CDR2 (germline): MNHEY, SVGAGI. The CDR3 length is 13 residues. Trimming took 5 bases from V and 5 from J, leaving 12 bases between them. CDR3 DNA sequence: TGTGCCAGCAGTCTGCGGGCGGGTTATGGCTACACCTTC. Translation gives CASSLRAGYGYTF.

The V and J genes are TRBV2 and TRBJ1-2; D gene unclear. The V gene lost 3 bases and the J gene lost 6 bases, with 11 bases spanning the gap. Germline values: CDR1 SNHLY, CDR2 FYNNEI. The CDR3 spans 13 residues. Here the CDR3 reads CASSEYSADGYTF. In DNA, the CDR3 is TGTGCCAGCAGTGAGTATAGCGCGGATGGCTACACCTTC.

The genes are TRBV5-1 and TRBJ1-2; D remains ambiguous. V lost 0 bases and J 4 bases, leaving 7 bases between the germline ends. Germline V gives CDR1 SGHRS, CDR2 YFSETQ. The CDR3 has 13 residues. CDR3 nucleotides: TGCGCCAGCAGCTTGGGCGGATTCTATGGCTACACCTTC. Residues: CASSLGGFYGYTF.

This clone was observed a single time. The chain joins TRBV9 to TRBJ2-1; the match to TRBD2 covers 7 bases. The CDR3 has 15 amino acids. From germline, CDR1 is SGDLS and CDR2 YYNGEE. The trim removed 0 bases at V and 5 bases at J, leaving 5 bases unmatched. The CDR3 coding sequence is TGTGCCAGCAGCGTAGGAGCGGGGCCCGACAATGAGCAGTTCTTC. Translated: CASSVGAGPDNEQFF.

The CDR3 protein is CASFRLARSYNEQFF. The CDR3 DNA follows: TGTGCCAGCTTCCGACTAGCGCGATCCTACAATGAGCAGTTCTTC. The chain combines TRBV2 with TRBJ2-1; 8 positions agree with TRBD2. The CDR3 consists of 15 residues. Germline values: CDR1 SNHLY, CDR2 FYNNEI. V lost 8 bases to trimming and J lost 1 base; unmatched junction nucleotides: 7. The variable domain in full, completed from reference TRBV2 and TRBJ2-1, reads EPEVTQTPSHQVTQMGQEVILRCVPISNHLYFYWYRQILGQKVEFLVSFYNNEISEKSEIFDDQFSVERPDGSNFTLKIRSTKLEDSAMYFCASFRLARSYNEQFFGPGTRLTVL.

The chain has TRBV2 and TRBJ1-5; D might be TRBD1 (6 bases). This CDR3 comprises 14 residues. Trimming took 1 base from V and 3 from J, leaving 7 bases between them. Germline lookup yields CDR1 SNHLY and CDR2 FYNNEI. This CDR3 reads CASSEGTVNQPQHF. The DNA for the CDR3 is TGTGCCAGCAGTGAAGGGACAGTCAATCAGCCCCAGCATTTT.

The rearrangement links TRBV7-8 to TRBJ1-2, with 9 bases that match TRBD1. CDR3 size: 18 residues. Germline CDR1 and CDR2: SGHVS and FQNEAQ. J lost 2 bases, V lost 3 bases, and 13 bases had no gene match. CDR3: CASSLAGTGWDPNYGYTF. The CDR3 DNA reads TGTGCCAGCAGCTTGGCGGGGACAGGGTGGGACCCAAACTATGGCTACACCTTC.

This chain uses TRBV9 with TRBJ1-1; 9 bases fit TRBD1. Germline V CDR1 and CDR2: SGDLS, YYNGEE. V lost 3 bases to trimming and J lost 4 bases; unmatched junction nucleotides: 4. The CDR3 has 14 residues. CDR3 DNA sequence: TGTGCCAGCAGCGGACAGGGGGGGAGCACTGAAGCTTTCTTT. It is translated as CASSGQGGSTEAFF. Complete variable domain (other parts from reference TRBV9 and TRBJ1-1): DSGVTQTPKHLITATGQRVTLRCSPRSGDLSVYWYQQSLDQGLQFLIQYYNGEERAKGNILERFSAQQFPDLHSELNLSSLELGDSALYFCASSGQGGSTEAFFGQGTRLTVV.

This clone was picked up a small number of times. The chain uses TRBV3-1 (or the pseudogene TRBV3-2) and TRBJ2-1, with TRBD1 as a possible D gene (6 bases). With 0 bases removed from V and 2 bases from J, the gap between germline ends came to 11 bases. There are 16 residues in the CDR3. Germline V lookup: CDR1 LGHDT, CDR2 YNNKEL (reference sequence). The CDR3 DNA is TGTGCCAGCAGCCAAGATCCACGGGACACCTACAATGAGCAGTTCTTC. It specifies CASSQDPRDTYNEQFF.

In DNA, the CDR3 is TGTGCCAGCAGCTTGTTAGCGGGGGTCCTTGCAGATACGCAGTATTTT. Translating gives CASSLLAGVLADTQYF. The rearrangement joins TRBV5-6 to TRBJ2-3; 9 nucleotides match TRBD2. This CDR3 region has 16 residues. J was trimmed by 4 bases and V by 1 base; bases with no gene match: 7. Germline V lookup: CDR1 SGHDT, CDR2 YYEEEE.

This clone was detected a few times. This rearrangement joins TRBV19 to TRBJ1-6; 11 positions agree with TRBD1. V dropped 7 bases and J dropped 9; count of bases not matched to a gene: 5. The CDR3 contains 14 residues. CDR1 LNHDA and CDR2 SQIVND come from the germline V gene (reference sequence). CDR3 sequence (DNA): TGTGCCAGTAATACGGACAGGGGGCGTTCACCCCTCCACTTT. Translation: CASNTDRGRSPLHF.

The chain couples TRBV7-2 to TRBJ2-2; 8 nucleotides align to TRBD2. This CDR3 has 16 residues. The junction had 7 bases not matched to a gene; V was cut back by 5 bases and J by 2 bases. Germline lookup yields CDR1 SGHTA and CDR2 FQGNSA. CDR3 bases: TGTGCCAGCAGCCCGTCGGGGGGGTCCAACACCGGGGAGCTGTTTTTT. Its protein is CASSPSGGSNTGELFF.

The table lists this clone with a count of one. The V and J genes are TRBV9 and TRBJ2-2; D perhaps matches TRBD2 (6 bases). Germline loops: CDR1 SGDLS, CDR2 YYNGEE. The CDR3 extends over 15 amino acids. The V end lost 5 bases, the J end lost 2 bases, and 13 bases lay between the germline ends. As DNA, the CDR3 is TGTGCCAGCAGTGGGGGGAGAGCCAACACCGGGGAGCTGTTTTTT. Amino acids: CASSGGRANTGELFF.

The genes are TRBV28 and TRBJ2-1; D perhaps matches TRBD1 (6 bases). CDR3 length equals 16 residues. V lost 6 bases, J lost 2 bases, and 17 bases lay in between. CDR1 MDHEN and CDR2 SYDVKM come from the germline V gene. The CDR3 DNA reads TGTGCCAGCAGCCTAAGATCAGGGGCTGCCTACAATGAGCAGTTCTTC. Its translation is CASSLRSGAAYNEQFF.

This clone was counted between two and nine times. V usage is TRBV11-2 and J usage is TRBJ1-2; 9 bases fit TRBD1. Germline CDR1 is SGHAT and CDR2 is FQNNGV. The length of the CDR3 is 15 residues. V lost 3 bases and J lost 6; bases outside the gene matches: 8. CDR3 coding DNA: TGTGCCAGCAGCTTTACTACGGGGGACAGGGATGGCTACACCTTC. It specifies CASSFTTGDRDGYTF.

This rearrangement joins TRBV9 to TRBJ2-1, with TRBD2 matching 11 bases. The CDR3 totals 20 residues. The trim removed 0 bases at V and 8 bases at J, leaving 19 bases unmatched. CDR1 SGDLS and CDR2 YYNGEE come from the germline V gene. This CDR3 is CASSVVALAGGRTPSDEQFF. CDR3 in DNA: TGTGCCAGCAGCGTAGTAGCGCTAGCGGGGGGCCGGACCCCCTCCGATGAGCAGTTCTTC.

CDR3 in DNA: TGTGCCAGCAGCCAAGAACGCGGGAACCAAGAGACCCAGTACTTC. Translating gives CASSQERGNQETQYF. The chain couples TRBV4-2 to TRBJ2-5; tentative D call: TRBD2 (6 bases). The CDR3 spans 15 residues. CDR1 is LGHNA and CDR2 is YNFKEQ in the germline V gene. The V gene lost 0 bases and the J gene lost 0 bases, with 8 bases spanning the gap.

The chain joins TRBV19 to TRBJ1-2; possible D gene TRBD1, 5 bases. CDR1 is LNHDA, CDR2 SQIVND, per germline (reference sequence). Trimming cost V 1 base and J 3 bases, with 9 bases left between them. The CDR3 is made up of 14 amino acids. The CDR3 DNA follows: TGTGCCAGTAGTATAGGGGCAGGGTACTATGGCTACACCTTC. This encodes CASSIGAGYYGYTF.

V gene TRBV4-1 combines with J gene TRBJ1-1; D is unclear. V lost 1 base and J lost 1, with 10 bases in between. In germline, CDR1 is MGHRA, CDR2 YSYEKL. The CDR3 runs 15 residues. This CDR3 is CASSQVSRPNTEAFF. The CDR3 DNA sequence: TGCGCCAGCAGCCAAGTTTCCAGGCCGAACACTGAAGCTTTCTTT.

The V call is TRBV9, the J call TRBJ1-1; TRBD1 might be the D (5 bases). The V and J ends lost 5 bases and 5 bases respectively, with 16 bases between them. From germline, CDR1 is SGDLS and CDR2 YYNGEE. This CDR3 region has 14 residues. The chain's CDR3 is CASSVNGGGTEAFF. The CDR3 region has the DNA TGTGCCAGCAGTGTTAACGGTGGGGGGACTGAAGCTTTCTTT.